Below, one T cell receptor beta chain is given with its context. What it binds is not known. There are 14 residues in the CDR3. Germline values: CDR1 SGHRS, CDR2 YFSETQ. V was cut by 0 bases and J by 4 bases, with 8 bases left in between. This sample is part of a study of shared clonotypes between healthy human individuals. Study context: Donors, aged 18 to 49, were a couple of women and three men.

Study conclusions and caveats: Naive subsets generally had larger estimated richness than memory subsets. Non-shared clonotypes had lower generation probabilities than those shared by all four donors. Sharing across a few donors was seen in roughly 5% of naive CD4 clonotypes.

Measured with immunoSEQ multiplex PCR; TCRdb has only the in-frame clones, and not every one. The data hold approximately 350,000 clones, with 90% to 98% observed a single time. The chain uses TRBV5-1 and TRBJ2-1; possibly TRBD2 for D (5 bases). The sequenced sample was memory CD8+ T cells sorted from blood. The sample's subset: CD45RO+ cells pooled with CCR7-negative TemRA cells. This receptor was identified in a man aged 30 to 45 in good health. In nucleotides, the CDR3 is TGCGCCAGCAGCTTGGTGGAGGTGTACAATGAGCAGTTCTTC. Encoded protein: CASSLVEVYNEQFF.